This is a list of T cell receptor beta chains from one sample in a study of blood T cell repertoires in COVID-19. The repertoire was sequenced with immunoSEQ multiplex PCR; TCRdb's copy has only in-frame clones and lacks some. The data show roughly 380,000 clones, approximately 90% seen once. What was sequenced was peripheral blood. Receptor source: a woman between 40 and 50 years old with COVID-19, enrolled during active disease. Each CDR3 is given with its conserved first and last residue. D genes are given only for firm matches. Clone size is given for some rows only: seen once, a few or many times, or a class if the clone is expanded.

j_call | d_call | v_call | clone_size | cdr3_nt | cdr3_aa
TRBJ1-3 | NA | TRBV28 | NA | TGTGCCAGCAGTTTTGGCAGGGTATCTGGAAACACCATATATTTT | CASSFGRVSGNTIYF
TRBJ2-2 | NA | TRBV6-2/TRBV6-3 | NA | TGTGCCAGCAGTTACTCGGCCGACTCGAACACCGGGGAGCTGTTTTTT | CASSYSADSNTGELFF
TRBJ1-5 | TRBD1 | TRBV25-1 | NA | TGTGCCAGCAGTGAAGGGGACAGAAGTAATCAGCCCCAGCATTTT | CASSEGDRSNQPQHF
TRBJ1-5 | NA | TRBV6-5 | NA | TGTGCCAGTCGAGCGGGTCATAGCAATCAGCCCCAGCATTTT | CASRAGHSNQPQHF
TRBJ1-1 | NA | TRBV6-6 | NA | TGTGCCAGCAGTTTAGTTCGCACTGAAGCTTTCTTT | CASSLVRTEAFF
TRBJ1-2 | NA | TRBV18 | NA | TGTGCCAGCTCACCACAGGGGATCCATGGCTACACCTTC | CASSPQGIHGYTF
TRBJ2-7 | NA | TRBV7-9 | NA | TGTGCCAGCAGCGACGAGCGAATCCTATCCTACGAGCAGTACTTC | CASSDERILSYEQYF
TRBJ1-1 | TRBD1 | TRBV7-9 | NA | TGTGCCAGCAGCTTAAACCGGGACAGGCGACTTACTGAAGCTTTCTTT | CASSLNRDRRLTEAFF
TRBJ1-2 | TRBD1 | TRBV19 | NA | TGTGCCAGTAGTAAACAGGGGAACTATGGCTACACCTTC | CASSKQGNYGYTF
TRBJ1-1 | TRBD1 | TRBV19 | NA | TGTGCCAGTAGACAGGGGGCGATGAACACTGAAGCTTTCTTT | CASRQGAMNTEAFF
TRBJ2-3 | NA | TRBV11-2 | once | TGTGCCAGCAGCTTCCAAATTACAGGGTTTAGCCCGCAGTATTTT | CASSFQITGFSPQYF
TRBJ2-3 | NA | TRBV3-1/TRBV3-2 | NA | TGTGCCAGCAGGGGCGTAGTCAGCACAGATACGCAGTATTTT | CASRGVVSTDTQYF
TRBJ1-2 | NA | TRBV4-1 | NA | TGCGCCAGCAGCCAAGTCTCGACAGCGAGTAATGGCTACACCTTC | CASSQVSTASNGYTF
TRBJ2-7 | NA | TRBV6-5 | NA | TGTGCCAGCAGTTACGGGGGCGGGAGCATCTACGAGCAGTACTTC | CASSYGGGSIYEQYF
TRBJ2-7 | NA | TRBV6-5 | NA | TGTGCCAGCAGTCCACGGGGACTTTCCCACGAGCAGTACTTC | CASSPRGLSHEQYF
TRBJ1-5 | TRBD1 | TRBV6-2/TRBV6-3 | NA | TGTGCCAGCAGCCCCAAGGACAGGGCGCGCAATCAGCCCCAGCATTTT | CASSPKDRARNQPQHF
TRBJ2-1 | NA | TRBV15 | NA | TGTGCCACCCGGCGGGTCAACAATGAGCAGTTCTTC | CATRRVNNEQFF
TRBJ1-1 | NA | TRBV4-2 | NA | TGTGCCAGCAGCCAAGAGGAACGTTCGGGCACTGAAGCTTTCTTT | CASSQEERSGTEAFF
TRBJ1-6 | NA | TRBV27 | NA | TGTGCCAGCAGTCAGACACGGCGTAGTTCACCCCTCCACTTT | CASSQTRRSSPLHF
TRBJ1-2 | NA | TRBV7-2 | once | TGTGCCAGCAGTAATCACTATGGCTACACCTTC | CASSNHYGYTF
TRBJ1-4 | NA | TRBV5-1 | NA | TGCGCCAGCAGATCCTTCCCGGACATGACTAATGAAAAACTGTTTTTT | CASRSFPDMTNEKLFF
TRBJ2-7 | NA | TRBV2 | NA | TGTGCCAGCAGCCCGGACTTTTACGAGCAGTACTTC | CASSPDFYEQYF
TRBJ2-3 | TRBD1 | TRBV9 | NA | TGTGCCAGCAGCGTTTCCTCCGGGACAGGGACGCAGTATTTT | CASSVSSGTGTQYF
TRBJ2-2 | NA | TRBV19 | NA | TGTGCCAGTAGCCCTTACACTAGGAACACCGGGGAGCTGTTTTTT | CASSPYTRNTGELFF
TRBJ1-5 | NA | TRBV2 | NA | TGTGCCAGCAGTGAATTGGTGCTAACCTCTAGCAATCAGCCCCAGCATTTT | CASSELVLTSSNQPQHF
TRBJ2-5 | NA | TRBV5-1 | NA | TGCGCCAGCAGCTTGGGGGGCGTTGGGGAGACCCAGTACTTC | CASSLGGVGETQYF
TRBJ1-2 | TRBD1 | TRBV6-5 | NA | TGTGCCAGCAGTTACGGGACAGACTATGGCTACACCTTC | CASSYGTDYGYTF
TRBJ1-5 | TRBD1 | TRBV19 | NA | TGTGCCAGTATGCGAGACAGGGGAAACCAGCCCCAGCATTTT | CASMRDRGNQPQHF
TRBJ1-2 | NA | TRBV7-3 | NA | TGTGCCAGCAGCCAACAGGGAACTGGCTACACCTTC | CASSQQGTGYTF
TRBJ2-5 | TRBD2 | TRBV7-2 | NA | TGTGCCAGCAGCCTACAAAGGGGACTAAAAGAGACCCAGTACTTC | CASSLQRGLKETQYF
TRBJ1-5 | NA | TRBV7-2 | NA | TGTGCCAGCAGCCAAAAGACAGGCAATCAGCCCCAGCATTTT | CASSQKTGNQPQHF
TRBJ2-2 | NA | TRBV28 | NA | TGTGCCAGCAGACTATCGGGTAGCCCTTTGACGAACACCGGGGAGCTGTTTTTT | CASRLSGSPLTNTGELFF
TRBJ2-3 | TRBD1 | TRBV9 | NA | TGTGCCAGCAGCCCATGGACAGGGTCCACAGATACGCAGTATTTT | CASSPWTGSTDTQYF
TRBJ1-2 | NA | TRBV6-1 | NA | TGTGCCAGCAGTGAAAGGGGGTCGGGCTACACCTTC | CASSERGSGYTF
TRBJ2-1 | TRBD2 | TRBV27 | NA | TGTGCCAGCAGTTTATCGTTAGCGGGAAACAATGAGCAGTTCTTC | CASSLSLAGNNEQFF
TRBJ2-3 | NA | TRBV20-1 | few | TGCAGTGCTAGTGGCAGGGGAAGCACAGATACGCAGTATTTT | CSASGRGSTDTQYF
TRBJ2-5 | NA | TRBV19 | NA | TGTGCCAGCCGCGCCCGCGATGGGGGGGAGACCCAGTACTTC | CASRARDGGETQYF
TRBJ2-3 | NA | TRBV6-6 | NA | TGTGCCAGCAGTCTAAGACACGGCACAGATACGCAGTATTTT | CASSLRHGTDTQYF
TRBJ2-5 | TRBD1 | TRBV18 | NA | TGTGCCAGCTCACCAGGTAACAGGGGGCTTCGAGAGACCCAGTACTTC | CASSPGNRGLRETQYF
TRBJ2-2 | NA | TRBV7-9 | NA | TGTGCCAGCGTGTGGGCGCACACCGGGGAGCTGTTTTTT | CASVWAHTGELFF
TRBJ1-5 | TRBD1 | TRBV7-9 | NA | TGTGCCAGCAGCCGTATGGGACAGGGCAATCAGCCCCAGCATTTT | CASSRMGQGNQPQHF
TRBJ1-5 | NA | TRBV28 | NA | TGTGCCAGCAGTTCCACGGGCGGGAGCAATCAGCCCCAGCATTTT | CASSSTGGSNQPQHF
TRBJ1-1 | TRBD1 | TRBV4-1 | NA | TGCGCCAGCAGCCAAGGGACGGACAGGGGTGAAGCTTTCTTT | CASSQGTDRGEAFF
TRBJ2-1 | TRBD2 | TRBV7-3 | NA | TGTGCCAGCAGCTACACCGGGACTAGCGGGACCAGGGGTGGGCAGTTCTTC | CASSYTGTSGTRGGQFF
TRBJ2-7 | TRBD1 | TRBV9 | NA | TGTGCCAGCAGCGGAACAGGGGACTACGAGCAGTACTTC | CASSGTGDYEQYF
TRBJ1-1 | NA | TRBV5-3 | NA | TGTGCCAGAAGCTTGGGCGGGGAGGGTGACAGGAACACTGAAGCTTTCTTT | CARSLGGEGDRNTEAFF
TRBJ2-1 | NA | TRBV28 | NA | TGTGCCAGCAAGGTCTCAATAGCAAACAATGAGCAGTTCTTC | CASKVSIANNEQFF
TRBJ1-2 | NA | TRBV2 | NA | TGTGCCAGCAGTGAACAGGGGCTCGGCTATGGCTACACCTTC | CASSEQGLGYGYTF
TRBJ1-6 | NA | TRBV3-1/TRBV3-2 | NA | TGTGCCAGCAGCCAAGGGCTCGTAGGCCTCGGAGCCCATTCACCCCTCCACTTT | CASSQGLVGLGAHSPLHF